This T cell receptor (beta chain) was retrieved from a study of blood T cell repertoires in COVID-19. About the study: Both acute and convalescent COVID-19 samples were obtained from the United States, Italy and Spain. T cells, B-cell-depleted T cells, or PBMCs supplied cDNA or gDNA.

Per the original data handling: Amplified reference gene primers provided the basis for estimating nucleated cell counts. Measured with immunoSEQ multiplex PCR; TCRdb has only the in-frame clones, and not every one. V, J and clone size were drawn from that table, and D and trimming were deduced from the DNA. The sample has some 250,000 clones; around 88% are singletons. CDR1 KGHSH and CDR2 LQKENI come from the germline V gene. This CDR3 is 16 amino acids long. V was pared by 0 bases and J by 3 bases, with 2 bases of the junction left unmatched. The sequence was collected from an elderly man with acute or convalescent COVID-19. Material for sequencing was peripheral blood. V is TRBV18 and J is TRBJ1-5; 10 bases are shared with TRBD1. Here the CDR3 DNA reads TGTGCCAGCTCACCACCGGGACAGGGGTACAATCAGCCCCAGCATTTT. The encoded protein is CASSPPGQGYNQPQHF.